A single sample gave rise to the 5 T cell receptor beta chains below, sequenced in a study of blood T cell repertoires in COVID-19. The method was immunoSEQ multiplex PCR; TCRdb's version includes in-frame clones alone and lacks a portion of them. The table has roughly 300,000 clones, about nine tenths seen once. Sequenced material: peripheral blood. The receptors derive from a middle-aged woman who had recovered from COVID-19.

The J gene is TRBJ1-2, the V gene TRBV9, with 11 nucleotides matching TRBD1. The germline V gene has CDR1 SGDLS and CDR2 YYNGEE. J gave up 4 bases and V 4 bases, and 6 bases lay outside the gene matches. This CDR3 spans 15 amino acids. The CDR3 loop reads CASSPRTGGSYGYTF. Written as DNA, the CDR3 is TGTGCCAGCAGCCCAAGGACAGGGGGCAGCTATGGCTACACCTTC.

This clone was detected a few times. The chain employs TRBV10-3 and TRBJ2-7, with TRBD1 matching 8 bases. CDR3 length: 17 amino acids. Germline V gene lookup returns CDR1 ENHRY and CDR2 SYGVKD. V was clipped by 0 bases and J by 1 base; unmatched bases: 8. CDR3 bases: TGTGCCATCAGTGAGTCCTTAGTAGGGGACAGGTCCTACGAGCAGTACTTC. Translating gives CAISESLVGDRSYEQYF.

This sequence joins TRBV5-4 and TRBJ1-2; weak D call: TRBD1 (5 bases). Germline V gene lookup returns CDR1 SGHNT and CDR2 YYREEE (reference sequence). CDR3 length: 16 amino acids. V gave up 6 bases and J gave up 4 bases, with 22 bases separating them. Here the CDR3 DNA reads TGTGCCAGCATTCCCGACCTAACCCGACAGTTCTATGGCTACACCTTC. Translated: CASIPDLTRQFYGYTF.

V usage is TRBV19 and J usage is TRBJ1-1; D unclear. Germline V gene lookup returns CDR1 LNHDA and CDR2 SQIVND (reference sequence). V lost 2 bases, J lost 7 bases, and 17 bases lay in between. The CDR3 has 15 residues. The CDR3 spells CASSIPLPRVGEAFF. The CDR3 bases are TGTGCCAGTAGTATACCCCTTCCGAGGGTCGGTGAAGCTTTCTTT.

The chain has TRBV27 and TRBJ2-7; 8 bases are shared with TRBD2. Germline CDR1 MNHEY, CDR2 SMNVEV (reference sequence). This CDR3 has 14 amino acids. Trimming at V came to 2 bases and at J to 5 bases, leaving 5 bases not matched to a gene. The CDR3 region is CASSLVGGAHEQYF. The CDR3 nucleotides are TGTGCCAGCAGTTTAGTCGGGGGGGCGCACGAGCAGTACTTC.